The 25 T cell receptor beta chains below come from one sample, sequenced in a study of cytomegalovirus exposure and HLA in healthy donors. Some clones are missing from TCRdb's copy, which holds only in-frame ones; the method was immunoSEQ multiplex PCR. The top ten hold 1.4% of the sample, which has roughly 130,000 clones, 88% seen once. Sequencing was carried out using PBMCs. These receptor sequences come from a man younger than 40 in good health and CMV-seronegative.

J is TRBJ2-7 and V is TRBV29-1; the match to TRBD1 covers 9 bases. CDR3 length equals 16 residues. The V gene's germline CDR1 is SQVTM and CDR2 ANQGSEA. Losses at the gene ends were 7 bases for V and 2 bases for J; bases not matched to a gene: 15. CDR3 region: CSAKVTGTGLPYEQYF. CDR3 DNA: TGCAGCGCGAAAGTAACCGGGACAGGGCTTCCCTACGAGCAGTACTTC.

V and J are TRBV7-9 and TRBJ2-7, with a possible D match to TRBD2 (6 bases). Germline CDR1 reads SEHNR; CDR2 reads FQNEAQ (reference sequence). The CDR3 spans 13 residues. V was shortened by 4 bases and J by 6 bases, with 13 bases between the two germline ends. The CDR3, as DNA: TGTGCCAGCAGCTCCGGGACTCTTCTCGAGCAGTACTTC. This gives the protein CASSSGTLLEQYF. Full variable domain (remainder filled in from reference TRBV7-9 and TRBJ2-7): DTGVSQNPRHKITKRGQNVTFRCDPISEHNRLYWYRQTLGQGPEFLTYFQNEAQLEKSRLLSDRFSAERPKGSFSTLEIQRTEQGDSAMYLCASSSGTLLEQYFGPGTRLTVT.

This clone occurred once. The rearrangement joins TRBV30 to TRBJ1-3, with 9 bases that match TRBD1. Unmatched junction bases numbered 9, after V lost 4 bases and J lost 5 bases. CDR3 length equals 15 residues. The germline V gene encodes CDR1 GTSNPN and CDR2 SVGIG (reference sequence). CDR3 residues: CAWNPGQGVRNTIYF. The CDR3 nucleotides are TGTGCCTGGAATCCGGGACAGGGCGTGAGAAACACCATATATTTT.

The genes are TRBV5-4 and TRBJ1-1; TRBD1 matches at 9 bases. The CDR3 is made up of 14 amino acids. Germline CDR1 is SGHNT and CDR2 is YYREEE (reference sequence). V dropped 4 bases and J dropped 10; count of bases not matched to a gene: 11. The CDR3 DNA reads as TGTGCCAGCAGCACGGTCGAGGGACAGGGTGTAGCTTTCTTT. Translated, it gives CASSTVEGQGVAFF. Full variable domain (remainder filled in from reference TRBV5-4 and TRBJ1-1): ETGVTQSPTHLIKTRGQQVTLRCSSQSGHNTVSWYQQALGQGPQFIFQYYREEENGRGNFPPRFSGLQFPNYSSELNVNALELDDSALYLCASSTVEGQGVAFFGQGTRLTVV.

This chain joins TRBV5-1 and TRBJ2-5; D gene uncertain. The ends were cut back, 4 bases at V and 4 bases at J, with 11 bases in the middle. The CDR3 has 13 amino acids. The V gene's germline CDR1 is SGHRS and CDR2 YFSETQ. CDR3 bases: TGCGCCAGCAGCGTGGGTGGAGTAGAGACCCAGTACTTC. Translating it yields CASSVGGVETQYF.

This rearrangement joins TRBV12-5 to TRBJ2-7, with 8 bases that match TRBD1. The CDR3 spans 12 residues. Trimming at V came to 3 bases and at J to 7 bases, leaving 2 bases not matched to a gene. Germline CDR1 LGHNT, CDR2 FRNRAP. In nucleotides, the CDR3 is TGTGCTAGTGGTTTCAACAGGGGGGAGCAGTACTTC. It yields the protein CASGFNRGEQYF.

V is TRBV10-1 and J is TRBJ2-7, with D possibly TRBD2 on 6 matching bases. The germline V gene has CDR1 WNHNN and CDR2 SYGVQD (reference sequence). The CDR3 contains 14 residues. The V and J ends lost 5 bases and 3 bases respectively, with 14 bases between them. The CDR3 region has the DNA TGCGCCAGCAGTAGGGAGGACAATGTCTACGAGCAGTACTTC. Translating gives CASSREDNVYEQYF.

This chain connects TRBV6-1 to TRBJ2-7; TRBD2 matches at 7 bases. This CDR3 is built from 13 residues. J gave up 0 bases and V 7 bases, and 3 bases lay outside the gene matches. Germline V gene data show CDR1 as MNHNS and CDR2 as SASEGT. This chain's CDR3 is CASIWGGSYEQYF. The CDR3 DNA follows: TGTGCCAGCATCTGGGGGGGCTCCTACGAGCAGTACTTC.

This chain uses TRBV5-1 with TRBJ1-1, with D perhaps matching TRBD1 (5 bases). Trimming took off 1 base at V and 1 base at J, with 8 bases between the two ends. Germline V lookup: CDR1 SGHRS, CDR2 YFSETQ. The CDR3 extends over 14 amino acids. The CDR3 region is CASSLRGENTEAFF. The CDR3 nucleotides are TGCGCCAGCAGCTTGCGGGGGGAGAACACTGAAGCTTTCTTT.

This chain uses TRBV5-4 with TRBJ2-3, with 11 nucleotides matching TRBD2. This CDR3 has 15 residues. V lost 3 bases and J lost 2; bases outside the gene matches: 2. Per the germline V gene, CDR1 is SGHNT and CDR2 is YYREEE (reference sequence). The CDR3 bases are TGTGCCAGCAGCTCGGGACTAGCGGACACAGATACGCAGTATTTT. This codes for CASSSGLADTDTQYF. Full variable domain (missing parts from reference TRBV5-4 and TRBJ2-3): ETGVTQSPTHLIKTRGQQVTLRCSSQSGHNTVSWYQQALGQGPQFIFQYYREEENGRGNFPPRFSGLQFPNYSSELNVNALELDDSALYLCASSSGLADTDTQYFGPGTRLTVL.

The J gene is TRBJ2-1, the V gene TRBV7-8, with D uncertain. The CDR3 covers 12 residues. Germline CDR1 is SGHVS and CDR2 is FQNEAQ. Trimming stripped 5 bases from V and 9 bases from J, with 11 bases between. This chain's CDR3 is CASSEDSGEQFF. In nucleotides, the CDR3 is TGTGCCAGCAGCGAAGATTCGGGTGAGCAGTTCTTC. Using reference TRBV7-8 and TRBJ2-1 for the parts outside the CDR3, the full variable domain is GAGVSQSPRYKVAKRGQDVALRCDPISGHVSLFWYQQALGQGPEFLTYFQNEAQLDKSGLPSDRFFAERPEGSVSTLKIQRTQQEDSAVYLCASSEDSGEQFFGPGTRLTVL.

The chain combines TRBV21-1 with TRBJ2-7; the D call in the table, TRBD2, was not verified against the DNA. TRBV21-1 is a documented pseudogene. The CDR3 length is 18 residues. CDR3 in DNA: TGTGCCAGCAGCAAATCCTGCTATGGAAGCGGTGGTCCCTACGAGCAGTACTTC. It translates to CASSKSCYGSGGPYEQYF.

Regarding this clone: The same CDR3 is also encoded by other DNA sequences in this sample. The genes are TRBV6-5 and TRBJ2-7; unclear D gene. This CDR3 has 13 residues. Per the germline V gene, CDR1 is MNHEY and CDR2 is SVGAGI. V was shortened by 4 bases and J by 1 base, with 8 bases between the two germline ends. Here the CDR3 DNA reads TGTGCCAGCAGTTCCCCGGTGTCCTACGAGCAGTACTTC. Its protein product is CASSSPVSYEQYF.

This clone came up a few times. The chain uses TRBV7-3 and TRBJ2-1; D might be TRBD2 (6 bases). The germline V gene has CDR1 SGHTA and CDR2 FQGTGA. This CDR3 comprises 14 residues. Trimming cost V 6 bases and J 4 bases, with 13 bases left between them. The CDR3 coding sequence is TGTGCCAGCAGTTCGGCTAGCGAATACAATGAGCAGTTCTTC. It translates to CASSSASEYNEQFF.

The V gene is TRBV4-1, the J gene TRBJ2-7; 9 positions agree with TRBD2. The CDR3 extends over 17 amino acids. In germline, CDR1 is MGHRA, CDR2 YSYEKL. The J segment lost 6 bases and the V segment lost 3 bases, leaving 15 bases of the junction unmatched. CDR3 residues: CASSQRGLAGRAGEQYF. The DNA of the CDR3 is TGCGCCAGCAGCCAGCGGGGGCTAGCGGGACGAGCGGGCGAGCAGTACTTC.

The rearrangement uses TRBV6-1 and TRBJ2-3, with 8 bases that match TRBD2. V lost 7 bases, J lost 1 base, and 7 bases stayed unmatched. The CDR3 contains 15 residues. The V gene's germline CDR1 is MNHNS and CDR2 SASEGT. CDR3 in amino acids: CASIQAAGGTDTQYF. CDR3 DNA: TGTGCCAGCATCCAGGCAGCGGGAGGCACAGATACGCAGTATTTT.

The gene calls are TRBV6-5 and TRBJ1-1, with TRBD1 matching 7 bases. This CDR3 is built from 16 residues. In germline, CDR1 is MNHEY, CDR2 SVGAGI. The V gene end was trimmed by 4 bases and the J gene end by 6 bases; junction bases not matched to a gene: 14. In DNA form, the CDR3 reads TGTGCCAGCAGTTTTACCCGACAGGGAAATCGCCCTGAAGCTTTCTTT. Translating gives CASSFTRQGNRPEAFF.

The V gene is TRBV6-6, the J gene TRBJ2-1; TRBD2 agrees at 12 bases. The CDR3 is made up of 16 amino acids. V shed 1 base and J 6 bases; nucleotides not matched to a gene: 4. CDR1 and CDR2 from the germline V gene are MNHNY and SVGAGI (reference sequence). DNA for the CDR3: TGTGCCAGCAGTTACTGGACTAGCGGGACGGCCAATGAGCAGTTCTTC. Its translation is CASSYWTSGTANEQFF.

The chain links TRBV2 to TRBJ1-4; D is ambiguous. The CDR3 is made up of 16 amino acids. CDR1 and CDR2 from the germline V gene are SNHLY and FYNNEI. V lost 5 bases and J 0 bases, leaving 13 bases between the germline ends. In DNA form, the CDR3 reads TGTGCCAGCAGTAACGGACTGATAACAACTAATGAAAAACTGTTTTTT. It specifies CASSNGLITTNEKLFF.

Regarding this clone: Its ends do not fully match the called genes, so a read error is possible. The rearrangement uses TRBV7-8 and TRBJ1-4; possible D gene TRBD1, 5 bases. The CDR3 is 15 amino acids. The germline CDR1 and CDR2 sequences are SGHVS and FQNEAQ. In nucleotides, the CDR3 is TGTGCCAGCAGTTCCCGGGGCGGGGGTAATCAAAAACTGTTTTTT. The encoded protein is CASSSRGGGNQKLFF.

Only one count was recorded for this clone. The chain couples TRBV6-1 to TRBJ1-5; D is unresolved. The CDR3 runs 12 residues. In germline, CDR1 is MNHNS, CDR2 SASEGT. V shed 2 bases and J shed 12 bases, with 11 bases lying between them. The CDR3 loop is CASSENGERQHF. CDR3 in DNA: TGTGCCAGCAGTGAAAACGGAGAACGCCAGCATTTT.

The rearrangement links TRBV10-2 to TRBJ2-7; 7 bases agree with TRBD2. Trimming at V came to 7 bases and at J to 2 bases, leaving 14 bases not matched to a gene. From germline, CDR1 is WSHSY and CDR2 SAAADI. This CDR3 spans 16 amino acids. CDR3 loop: CASTSWVSSGAYEQYF. CDR3 bases: TGCGCCAGCACTTCCTGGGTTAGCAGCGGGGCCTACGAGCAGTACTTC.

V is TRBV18 and J is TRBJ2-7; TRBD2 aligns across 11 bases. CDR3 length: 16 residues. Germline-derived CDR1 and CDR2 are KGHSH and LQKENI. The V and J ends lost 2 bases and 6 bases, in that order; junction bases with no gene match: 9. CDR3 residues: CASSPDSGRGIREQYF. Written as DNA, the CDR3 is TGTGCCAGCTCACCAGATAGCGGGAGGGGAATACGCGAGCAGTACTTC.

The chain combines TRBV29-1 with TRBJ2-2; TRBD1 might be the D (5 bases). Trimming stripped 7 bases from V and 5 bases from J, with 11 bases between. This CDR3 is built from 12 residues. Per germline, CDR1 SQVTM and CDR2 ANQGSEA. For the CDR3, the DNA is TGCAGCGCGGAATCAGGGACCGGGGAGCTGTTTTTT. Translation gives CSAESGTGELFF.

J is TRBJ1-4 and V is TRBV30, with 12 positions matching TRBD1. The CDR3 contains 15 residues. Germline V CDR1 and CDR2: GTSNPN, SVGIG (reference sequence). V lost 1 base and J lost 10; bases outside the gene matches: 7. CDR3 DNA: TGTGCCTGGAGTGGTCGTGGGACAGGGGGCTCAAAACTGTTTTTT. It translates to CAWSGRGTGGSKLFF.